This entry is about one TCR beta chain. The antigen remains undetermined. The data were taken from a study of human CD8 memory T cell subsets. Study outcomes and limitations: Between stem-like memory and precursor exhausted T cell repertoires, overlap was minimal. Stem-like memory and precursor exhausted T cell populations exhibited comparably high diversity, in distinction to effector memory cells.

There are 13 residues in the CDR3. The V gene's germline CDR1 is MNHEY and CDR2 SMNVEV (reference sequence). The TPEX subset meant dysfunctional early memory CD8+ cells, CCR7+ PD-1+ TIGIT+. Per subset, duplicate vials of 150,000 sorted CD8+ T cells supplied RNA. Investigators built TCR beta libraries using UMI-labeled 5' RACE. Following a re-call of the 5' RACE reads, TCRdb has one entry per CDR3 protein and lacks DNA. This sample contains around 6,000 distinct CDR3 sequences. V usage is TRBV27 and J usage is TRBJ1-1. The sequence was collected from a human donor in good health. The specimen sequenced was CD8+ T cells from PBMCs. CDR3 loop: CASSQYLNTEAFF.